Listed below are T cell receptor beta chains from one sample, sequenced in a study of T-cell reconstitution after alpha-beta-depleted transplantation in children. From the PCR reads, TCRdb called clonotypes with MiXCR, one entry per CDR3 protein. The sample shows some 590,000 distinct CDR3 sequences, approximately 10% of them seen only once. Sequenced here: PBMCs from the stem cell graft donor, sampled from the stem cell graft. All receptors come from a human donor who donated a stem cell graft to a child with acute myeloid leukemia. CDR3s include the opening cysteine and the closing phenylalanine or tryptophan. Each record gives: V gene, D gene, clone size, J gene, CDR3 protein, CDR3 DNA. A D gene is named only where the DNA matches it firmly. Not all rows give a size; the values are once, few, many and, for expanded clones, a class.

v_gene: TRBV10-3
d_gene: .
abundance: .
j_gene: TRBJ2-1
CDR3aa: CAIRLAVYNEQFF
CDR3nt: TGTGCCATCAGGCTGGCAGTCTACAATGAGCAGTTCTTC

v_gene: TRBV20-1
d_gene: .
abundance: .
j_gene: TRBJ2-7
CDR3aa: CSAIAEREQYF
CDR3nt: TGCAGTGCTATAGCGGAGCGCGAGCAGTACTTC

v_gene: TRBV30
d_gene: TRBD2
abundance: .
j_gene: TRBJ2-1
CDR3aa: CAWSGASGGASSYNEQFF
CDR3nt: TGTGCCTGGAGTGGCGCTAGCGGGGGCGCGAGCTCCTACAATGAGCAGTTCTTC

v_gene: TRBV5-6
d_gene: TRBD2
abundance: few
j_gene: TRBJ2-2
CDR3aa: CASSGTSGRMVGELFF
CDR3nt: TGTGCCAGCAGCGGCACTAGCGGGAGGATGGTCGGGGAGCTGTTTTTT

v_gene: TRBV4-2
d_gene: TRBD1
abundance: .
j_gene: TRBJ2-6
CDR3aa: CASSQAGTGGAGANVLTF
CDR3nt: TGTGCCAGCAGCCAAGCCGGGACAGGGGGCGCCGGGGCCAACGTCCTGACTTTC

v_gene: TRBV12-5
d_gene: TRBD2
abundance: .
j_gene: TRBJ2-2
CDR3aa: CASGLVLGRIAGVTGELFF
CDR3nt: TGTGCTAGTGGTTTGGTTTTAGGGAGAATAGCGGGAGTGACCGGGGAGCTGTTTTTT

v_gene: TRBV12-3/TRBV12-4
d_gene: .
abundance: many
j_gene: TRBJ2-5
CDR3aa: CASSRQKETQYF
CDR3nt: TGTGCCAGCAGTCGTCAGAAGGAGACCCAGTACTTC

v_gene: TRBV25-1
d_gene: TRBD1
abundance: many
j_gene: TRBJ2-3
CDR3aa: CASSPPDRGRDTQYF
CDR3nt: TGTGCCAGCAGTCCCCCGGACAGGGGACGGGATACGCAGTATTTT

v_gene: TRBV7-2
d_gene: TRBD2
abundance: few
j_gene: TRBJ2-2
CDR3aa: CASSTSGRAGELFF
CDR3nt: TGTGCCAGCTCGACTAGCGGGAGGGCCGGGGAGCTGTTTTTT

v_gene: TRBV27
d_gene: TRBD2
abundance: many
j_gene: TRBJ2-1
CDR3aa: CASSFTDLAGVSEQFF
CDR3nt: TGTGCCAGCAGTTTTACTGATCTAGCGGGAGTAAGTGAGCAGTTCTTC

v_gene: TRBV12-3/TRBV12-4
d_gene: .
abundance: .
j_gene: TRBJ2-1
CDR3aa: CASSLVWDPPYNEQFF
CDR3nt: TGTGCCAGCAGTTTAGTGTGGGATCCCCCCTACAATGAGCAGTTCTTC

v_gene: TRBV7-9
d_gene: .
abundance: .
j_gene: TRBJ1-2
CDR3aa: CASSRPTEGLYGYTF
CDR3nt: TGTGCCAGCAGCCGCCCGACAGAAGGACTCTATGGCTACACCTTC

v_gene: TRBV29-1
d_gene: .
abundance: .
j_gene: TRBJ2-7
CDR3aa: CSALTGGLPTYEQYF
CDR3nt: TGCAGCGCCCTCACCGGGGGGCTCCCAACCTACGAGCAGTACTTC

v_gene: TRBV4-2
d_gene: TRBD1
abundance: .
j_gene: TRBJ1-1
CDR3aa: CASSQDGGTGNEAFF
CDR3nt: TGTGCCAGCAGCCAAGATGGGGGGACAGGAAATGAAGCTTTCTTT

v_gene: TRBV20-1
d_gene: .
abundance: .
j_gene: TRBJ1-5
CDR3aa: CSAGRADSNQPQHF
CDR3nt: TGCAGTGCCGGCCGAGCGGACAGCAATCAGCCCCAGCATTTT

v_gene: TRBV21-1
d_gene: .
abundance: many
j_gene: TRBJ2-1
CDR3aa: CASRWTARGLAGGNEQFF
CDR3nt: TGTGCCAGCAGATGGACAGCTCGGGGACTAGCGGGAGGCAATGAGCAGTTCTTC

v_gene: TRBV15
d_gene: .
abundance: .
j_gene: TRBJ1-5
CDR3aa: CATSRGPDQPQHF
CDR3nt: TGTGCCACCAGCAGAGGACCCGATCAGCCCCAGCATTTT

v_gene: TRBV12-3/TRBV12-4
d_gene: TRBD2
abundance: many
j_gene: TRBJ2-5
CDR3aa: CASSLGTRETQYF
CDR3nt: TGTGCCAGCAGCTTAGGGACTAGAGAGACCCAGTACTTC

v_gene: TRBV5-1
d_gene: TRBD1
abundance: .
j_gene: TRBJ2-7
CDR3aa: CASSRDRGRSSYEQYF
CDR3nt: TGCGCCAGCAGTCGGGACAGGGGGCGAAGCTCCTACGAGCAGTACTTC

v_gene: TRBV29-1
d_gene: .
abundance: few
j_gene: TRBJ1-1
CDR3aa: CSVPPDRNTEAFF
CDR3nt: TGCAGCGTGCCCCCGGACAGAAACACTGAAGCTTTCTTT

v_gene: TRBV7-2
d_gene: .
abundance: .
j_gene: TRBJ2-7
CDR3aa: CASSPRTIPYEQYF
CDR3nt: TGTGCCAGCAGTCCTAGGACTATCCCCTACGAGCAGTACTTC

v_gene: TRBV6-1
d_gene: .
abundance: .
j_gene: TRBJ2-7
CDR3aa: CASRPGLWDGYEQYF
CDR3nt: TGTGCCAGCAGACCGGGACTTTGGGATGGGTACGAGCAGTACTTC

v_gene: TRBV20-1
d_gene: TRBD1
abundance: few
j_gene: TRBJ1-5
CDR3aa: CSAREGQGYQPQHF
CDR3nt: TGCAGTGCTAGAGAAGGACAGGGCTATCAGCCCCAGCATTTT

v_gene: TRBV20-1
d_gene: .
abundance: .
j_gene: TRBJ1-2
CDR3aa: CSARVGRDGYTF
CDR3nt: TGCAGTGCTAGAGTAGGGAGGGATGGCTACACCTTC

v_gene: TRBV14
d_gene: .
abundance: .
j_gene: TRBJ1-1
CDR3aa: CASSHRGLSVEAFF
CDR3nt: TGTGCCAGCAGCCACCGGGGATTGAGTGTTGAAGCTTTCTTT

v_gene: TRBV20-1
d_gene: .
abundance: .
j_gene: TRBJ1-2
CDR3aa: CSARDLQAGNYGYTF
CDR3nt: TGCAGTGCTAGAGATCTCCAGGCGGGCAACTATGGCTACACCTTC

v_gene: TRBV7-8
d_gene: .
abundance: few
j_gene: TRBJ2-1
CDR3aa: CASSLSGLPGEVIGEQFF
CDR3nt: TGTGCCAGCAGCTTAAGCGGGTTACCGGGAGAGGTAATAGGTGAGCAGTTCTTC

v_gene: TRBV14
d_gene: .
abundance: .
j_gene: TRBJ2-7
CDR3aa: CASSRLIREALYEQYF
CDR3nt: TGTGCCAGCAGCCGTCTGATCCGGGAAGCCCTCTACGAGCAGTACTTC

v_gene: TRBV7-2
d_gene: .
abundance: many
j_gene: TRBJ1-3
CDR3aa: CASSLLTYSGNTIYF
CDR3nt: TGTGCCAGCAGCCTTCTGACATACTCTGGAAACACCATATATTTT

v_gene: TRBV28
d_gene: .
abundance: few
j_gene: TRBJ2-6
CDR3aa: CASSPTGFGANVLTF
CDR3nt: TGTGCCAGCAGTCCTACAGGGTTCGGGGCCAACGTCCTGACTTTC

v_gene: TRBV20-1
d_gene: .
abundance: few
j_gene: TRBJ2-7
CDR3aa: CSVYLGVSYEQYF
CDR3nt: TGCAGTGTTTACCTTGGGGTCTCCTACGAGCAGTACTTC

v_gene: TRBV27
d_gene: .
abundance: many
j_gene: TRBJ2-7
CDR3aa: CASSDRSSSYEQYF
CDR3nt: TGTGCCAGCAGTGACAGATCCAGCTCCTACGAGCAGTACTTC

v_gene: TRBV12-3/TRBV12-4
d_gene: .
abundance: many
j_gene: TRBJ1-5
CDR3aa: CASSQRLAGGNQPQHF
CDR3nt: TGTGCCAGCAGTCAGCGACTAGCGGGGGGCAATCAGCCCCAGCATTTT

v_gene: TRBV18
d_gene: TRBD2
abundance: .
j_gene: TRBJ2-1
CDR3aa: CASSSLAGMNNEQFF
CDR3nt: TGTGCCAGCTCATCTCTAGCGGGGATGAACAATGAGCAGTTCTTC

v_gene: TRBV7-8
d_gene: TRBD1
abundance: few
j_gene: TRBJ1-1
CDR3aa: CASSTRQGWQAFF
CDR3nt: TGTGCCAGCAGCACCCGACAGGGGTGGCAAGCTTTCTTT

v_gene: TRBV4-1
d_gene: .
abundance: few
j_gene: TRBJ1-1
CDR3aa: CASSQDLKGSAGRASPQAFF
CDR3nt: TGCGCCAGCAGCCAAGATTTAAAAGGGTCTGCGGGGCGGGCTTCACCTCAGGCTTTCTTT

v_gene: TRBV12-5
d_gene: .
abundance: once
j_gene: TRBJ1-3
CDR3aa: CASRADSEENTIYF
CDR3nt: TGTGCTAGTAGGGCCGACAGCGAGGAAAACACCATATATTTT

v_gene: TRBV7-4
d_gene: .
abundance: .
j_gene: TRBJ2-5
CDR3aa: CASSPPVRVQETQYF
CDR3nt: TGTGCCAGCAGCCCCCCCGTACGAGTCCAGGAGACCCAGTACTTC

v_gene: TRBV20-1
d_gene: .
abundance: many
j_gene: TRBJ2-4
CDR3aa: CSARVGGKNIQYF
CDR3nt: TGCAGTGCTAGAGTGGGAGGCAAAAACATTCAGTACTTC

v_gene: TRBV2
d_gene: TRBD2
abundance: few
j_gene: TRBJ2-1
CDR3aa: CASSAAGGPSNEQFF
CDR3nt: TGTGCCAGCAGTGCCGCGGGAGGGCCTTCAAATGAGCAGTTCTTC

v_gene: TRBV4-3
d_gene: .
abundance: .
j_gene: TRBJ2-7
CDR3aa: CASSQDTGHYEQYF
CDR3nt: TGCGCCAGCAGCCAAGATACAGGCCACTACGAGCAGTACTTC

v_gene: TRBV7-8
d_gene: .
abundance: .
j_gene: TRBJ2-1
CDR3aa: CASSELAVNNEQFF
CDR3nt: TGTGCCAGCAGCGAATTAGCGGTAAACAATGAGCAGTTCTTC

v_gene: TRBV29-1
d_gene: .
abundance: .
j_gene: TRBJ2-5
CDR3aa: CSVLQGGGGTQYF
CDR3nt: TGCAGCGTTTTACAGGGTGGGGGGGGGACCCAGTACTTC

v_gene: TRBV5-1
d_gene: .
abundance: few
j_gene: TRBJ2-2
CDR3aa: CASTSTGLTGELFF
CDR3nt: TGCGCCAGCACCTCAACAGGGTTGACCGGGGAGCTGTTTTTT

v_gene: TRBV12-3/TRBV12-4
d_gene: TRBD2
abundance: many
j_gene: TRBJ2-7
CDR3aa: CASSPTGTRTYEQYF
CDR3nt: TGTGCCAGCTCCCCAACCGGGACTAGAACCTACGAGCAGTACTTC

v_gene: TRBV6-2/TRBV6-3
d_gene: .
abundance: .
j_gene: TRBJ1-1
CDR3aa: CASSTGYPEAFF
CDR3nt: TGTGCCAGCAGCACAGGGTACCCTGAAGCTTTCTTT

v_gene: TRBV25-1
d_gene: .
abundance: few
j_gene: TRBJ2-2
CDR3aa: CASSAVAAVGVGELFF
CDR3nt: TGTGCCAGCAGTGCGGTGGCCGCCGTAGGAGTCGGGGAGCTGTTTTTT

v_gene: TRBV20-1
d_gene: TRBD2
abundance: many
j_gene: TRBJ2-1
CDR3aa: CSARDRKGLVYGEQFF
CDR3nt: TGCAGTGCTAGAGATCGAAAGGGACTAGTATATGGTGAGCAGTTCTTC

v_gene: TRBV12-3/TRBV12-4
d_gene: TRBD2
abundance: few
j_gene: TRBJ2-3
CDR3aa: CASLPSGRTASTDTQYF
CDR3nt: TGTGCCAGCTTACCTAGCGGGAGGACCGCTAGCACAGATACGCAGTATTTT

v_gene: TRBV5-1
d_gene: .
abundance: many
j_gene: TRBJ2-3
CDR3aa: CASSLVTGSADTQYF
CDR3nt: TGCGCCAGCAGCTTGGTCACCGGGAGTGCTGATACGCAGTATTTT

v_gene: TRBV4-3
d_gene: .
abundance: many
j_gene: TRBJ1-3
CDR3aa: CASSQGAFSGNTIYF
CDR3nt: TGCGCCAGCAGCCAAGGTGCGTTCTCTGGAAACACCATATATTTT

v_gene: TRBV27
d_gene: TRBD1
abundance: .
j_gene: TRBJ1-1
CDR3aa: CASSWDSNTEAFF
CDR3nt: TGTGCCAGCAGTTGGGACAGTAACACTGAAGCTTTCTTT

v_gene: TRBV10-2
d_gene: .
abundance: few
j_gene: TRBJ2-7
CDR3aa: CASSESDGGAYEQYF
CDR3nt: TGCGCCAGCAGTGAGTCCGACGGAGGCGCCTACGAGCAGTACTTC

v_gene: TRBV20-1
d_gene: .
abundance: many
j_gene: TRBJ1-1
CDR3aa: CSARSTVNTEAFF
CDR3nt: TGCAGTGCCCGGAGCACTGTGAACACTGAAGCTTTCTTT